This entry features one TCR beta chain sequence. Its target is not known. One entry per CDR3 protein, called by TCRdb with MiXCR from the reads. The sample has more than 75,000 distinct CDR3 sequences, about 29% seen once. The CDR3 spans 17 residues. Germline V gives CDR1 SGHTA, CDR2 FQGNSA. Unmatched junction bases numbered 9, after V lost 5 bases and J lost 1 base. The entry originates in a study of T cell repertoires in cytomegalovirus infection. Study as a whole: CMV infection together with matching HLA type was indicated by public TCR beta signatures.

The specimen was CD8+ T cells from cultured PBMCs, collected from culture after CMV antigen stimulation. This receptor was taken from a human donor in good health (CMV status not recorded). Some clones in this sample may be carry-over from other donors' samples. V gene TRBV7-2 combines with J gene TRBJ2-2; 8 positions agree with TRBD2. The DNA of the CDR3 is TGTGCCAGCAGCCCCATGATAGCGGGAAAGAACACCGGGGAGCTGTTTTTT. Encoded protein: CASSPMIAGKNTGELFF.